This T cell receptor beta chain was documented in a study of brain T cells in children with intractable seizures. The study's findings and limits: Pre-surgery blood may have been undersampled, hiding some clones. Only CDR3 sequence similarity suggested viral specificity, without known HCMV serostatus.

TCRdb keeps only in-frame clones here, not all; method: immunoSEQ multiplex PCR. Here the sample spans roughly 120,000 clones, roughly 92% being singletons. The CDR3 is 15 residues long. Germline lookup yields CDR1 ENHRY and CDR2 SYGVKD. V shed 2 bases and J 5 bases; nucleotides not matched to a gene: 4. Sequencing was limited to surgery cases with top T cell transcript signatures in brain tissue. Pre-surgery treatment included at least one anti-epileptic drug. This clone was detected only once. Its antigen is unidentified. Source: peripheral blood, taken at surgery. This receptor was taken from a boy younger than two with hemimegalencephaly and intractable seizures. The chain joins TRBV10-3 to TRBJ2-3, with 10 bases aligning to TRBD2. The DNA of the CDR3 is TGTGCCATCAGTGAGATAATAGCGGGAGGAGATACGCAGTATTTT. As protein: CAISEIIAGGDTQYF.